This entry lists 15 T cell receptor beta chains sequenced from one sample in a study of T-cell reconstitution after alpha-beta-depleted transplantation in children. The TCRbeta library incorporated unique molecular identifiers. MiXCR was run by TCRdb on the PCR reads, yielding one entry per CDR3 protein. This sample has about 610,000 distinct CDR3 sequences, with around 27% found just once. The sample here was PBMCs, taken before TCRalphabeta/CD19-depleted stem cell transplant. The receptors were gathered from a boy under three years old with Wiskott-Aldrich syndrome, due to receive a stem cell transplant.

In this sample, this clonotype turned up a few times. V usage is TRBV5-1 and J usage is TRBJ2-1, with TRBD1 identical over 9 bases. This CDR3 spans 17 amino acids. Germline V gives CDR1 SGHRS, CDR2 YFSETQ. Losses at the gene ends were 2 bases for V and 4 bases for J; bases not matched to a gene: 10. The CDR3, as DNA: TGCGCCAGCAGCTTAACATTCCGGGACAGGGCGTACAATGAGCAGTTCTTC. This translates into CASSLTFRDRAYNEQFF. Full variable domain (remainder filled in from reference TRBV5-1 and TRBJ2-1): KAGVTQTPRYLIKTRGQQVTLSCSPISGHRSVSWYQQTPGQGLQFLFEYFSETQRNKGNFPGRFSGRQFSNSRSEMNVSTLELGDSALYLCASSLTFRDRAYNEQFFGPGTRLTVL.

This clonotype was seen only a few times. This chain's CDR3 is CASSPSGSVTGELFF. CDR3 nucleotides: TGCGCCAGCAGCCCCAGCGGGAGCGTCACCGGGGAGCTGTTTTTT. The chain couples TRBV5-1 to TRBJ2-2; 8 nucleotides line up with TRBD2. The CDR3 runs 15 residues. Germline CDR1 is SGHRS and CDR2 is YFSETQ. Trimming at V came to 4 bases and at J to 4 bases, leaving 6 bases not matched to a gene. The full variable domain, with the rest looked up from reference TRBV5-1 and TRBJ2-2, is KAGVTQTPRYLIKTRGQQVTLSCSPISGHRSVSWYQQTPGQGLQFLFEYFSETQRNKGNFPGRFSGRQFSNSRSEMNVSTLELGDSALYLCASSPSGSVTGELFFGEGSRLTVL.

Of note for this clonotype: Possible read error: a much larger clone is one base away. V gene TRBV5-5 combines with J gene TRBJ2-7; D may correspond to TRBD1 or TRBD2 (5 bases each). CDR1 SGHKS and CDR2 YYEKEE come from the germline V gene (reference sequence). Between the trimmed V and J ends, which lost 3 bases and 2 bases, there was a span of 6 bases. The CDR3 is 12 amino acids. The CDR3 sequence: CASSWDPYEQYF. CDR3 bases: TGTGCCAGCAGCTGGGACCCCTACGAGCAGTACTTC.

In its sample, this clonotype was seen a few times. The chain combines TRBV6-5 with TRBJ2-1; the match to TRBD2 covers 15 bases. Germline V gene data show CDR1 as MNHEY and CDR2 as SVGAGI. The CDR3 extends over 15 amino acids. The V gene end was trimmed by 7 bases and the J gene end by 6 bases; junction bases not matched to a gene: 4. CDR3 sequence reads: CASKRGLAGGNEQFF. DNA of the CDR3: TGTGCCAGCAAACGGGGACTAGCGGGGGGCAATGAGCAGTTCTTC.

At least ten counts were recorded for this clonotype. The genes are TRBV12-3 or TRBV12-4 and TRBJ2-4; the match to TRBD2 covers 9 bases. This CDR3 comprises 16 residues. V lost 2 bases to trimming and J lost 0 bases; unmatched junction nucleotides: 2. The CDR3 coding sequence is TGTGCCAGCAGTTTACTAGCGGGGCTAGCCAAAAACATTCAGTACTTC. Translated: CASSLLAGLAKNIQYF.

This rearrangement joins TRBV5-6 to TRBJ2-3; D remains ambiguous. The ends were cut back, 1 base at V and 1 base at J, with 7 bases in the middle. Germline CDR1 and CDR2: SGHDT and YYEEEE. The CDR3 contains 14 residues. The DNA of the CDR3 is TGTGCCAGCAGCTTGAGAACTCGCACAGATACGCAGTATTTT. Its protein is CASSLRTRTDTQYF.

The rearrangement joins TRBV5-1 to TRBJ2-7; TRBD2 is a possible D gene (7 bases). V lost 7 bases, J lost 0 bases, and 11 bases lay in between. CDR3 length: 13 residues. In germline, CDR1 is SGHRS, CDR2 YFSETQ. The CDR3 is CASGGGSSYEQYF. The CDR3 DNA follows: TGCGCCAGCGGGGGCGGGAGCTCCTACGAGCAGTACTTC.

This clonotype was seen only a few times. The V gene is TRBV20-1, the J gene TRBJ1-3; perhaps TRBD1 as D (5 bases). CDR3 length: 13 residues. Germline V gene sequence: CDR1 DFQATT, CDR2 SNEGSKA (reference sequence). Trimming took off 3 bases at V and 2 bases at J, with 8 bases between the two ends. The CDR3 region has the DNA TGCAGTGCTAGGACAGTAGCTGGAAACACCATATATTTT. Encoded protein: CSARTVAGNTIYF.

This clonotype has only a few counts. CDR3 sequence reads: CASSQGPKNTEAFF. The CDR3 DNA is TGCGCCAGCAGCCAAGGACCTAAGAACACTGAAGCTTTCTTT. The chain employs TRBV4-1 and TRBJ1-1, with D unclear. The germline gives CDR1 MGHRA, CDR2 YSYEKL. V was trimmed by 1 base and J by 1 base, leaving 7 bases between them. The length of the CDR3 is 14 residues.

The rearrangement joins TRBV29-1 to TRBJ1-1; perhaps TRBD1 as D (6 bases). Trimming pared 3 bases from V and 1 base from J, leaving 9 bases between. CDR3 size: 13 residues. CDR1 and CDR2 from the germline V gene are SQVTM and ANQGSEA. CDR3 in amino acids: CSVEKGQNTEAFF. The CDR3 nucleotides are TGCAGCGTTGAGAAGGGACAGAACACTGAAGCTTTCTTT. The complete variable domain, with remaining parts taken from reference TRBV29-1 and TRBJ1-1, reads SAVISQKPSRDICQRGTSLTIQCQVDSQVTMMFWYRQQPGQSLTLIATANQGSEATYESGFVIDKFPISRPNLTFSTLTVSNMSPEDSSIYLCSVEKGQNTEAFFGQGTRLTVV.

The chain employs TRBV9 and TRBJ2-5, with D perhaps TRBD2 (5 bases). Germline CDR1 and CDR2: SGDLS and YYNGEE. Trimming pared 3 bases from V and 5 bases from J, leaving 11 bases between. This CDR3 contains 13 residues. CDR3 nucleotides: TGTGCCAGCAGCGGAGGGTCTAGGGAGACCCAGTACTTC. It yields the protein CASSGGSRETQYF.

The V gene is TRBV12-3 or TRBV12-4, the J gene TRBJ2-1; D might be TRBD2 (5 bases). Trimming pared 1 base from V and 4 bases from J, leaving 17 bases between. CDR3 length equals 17 residues. The CDR3 loop is CASSLGAGIKKYNEQFF. The CDR3 DNA follows: TGTGCCAGCAGTTTAGGCGCCGGGATCAAGAAATACAATGAGCAGTTCTTC.

This clonotype showed up just a few times. This rearrangement joins TRBV30 to TRBJ1-1; unclear D gene. This CDR3 is built from 14 residues. Germline CDR1 and CDR2: GTSNPN and SVGIG (reference sequence). V shed 0 bases and J shed 3 bases, with 11 bases lying between them. The CDR3 nucleotides read TGTGCCTGGAGTGTACCAGCTGGGGACACTGAAGCTTTCTTT. Its translation is CAWSVPAGDTEAFF.

The chain links TRBV2 to TRBJ2-5, with D unclear. There are 12 residues in the CDR3. V was trimmed by 9 bases and J by 3 bases, leaving 11 bases between them. Germline CDR1 reads SNHLY; CDR2 reads FYNNEI. CDR3 loop: CASGRTKETQYF. CDR3 nucleotides: TGTGCCAGTGGACGGACGAAAGAGACCCAGTACTTC.

This clonotype was seen once. The chain recombines TRBV30 with TRBJ1-1; D call uncertain. In germline, CDR1 is GTSNPN, CDR2 SVGIG (reference sequence). Trimming took off 0 bases at V and 4 bases at J, with 9 bases between the two ends. CDR3 length: 13 amino acids. The CDR3 region is CAWSVGVVTEAFF. The CDR3 DNA reads as TGTGCCTGGAGTGTCGGGGTTGTCACTGAAGCTTTCTTT.